Included here is one T cell receptor (beta chain) sequence, with context. The antigen is unknown. The CDR3 contains 14 residues. Germline CDR1 is LNHNV and CDR2 is YYDKDF (reference sequence). The record originates from a study of monozygotic twins with inflammatory bowel disease. Study conclusions and caveats: The authors found no support for a single strong IBD-associated signal or clonotype.

The UMIs contained a 6-nucleotide sample barcode. They were added by template switching during cDNA synthesis. After re-calling the 5' RACE reads, TCRdb lists one entry per CDR3 protein, DNA absent. Its clone listing holds about 210,000 distinct CDR3 sequences. The clonotype was recovered from a human donor with ulcerative colitis or Crohn's disease, or a healthy co-twin of an affected twin (not recorded which). This chain joins TRBV15 and TRBJ1-2. Sequencing used blood. The CDR3 loop reads CATSRDGGVWGYTF.